This T cell receptor (beta chain) was retrieved from a study of T cell changes during pregnancy in multiple sclerosis. Trimming took 5 bases from V and 6 from J, leaving 18 bases between them. This CDR3 comprises 15 residues. Per the germline V gene, CDR1 is SEHNR and CDR2 is FQNEAQ (reference sequence). Using immunoSEQ multiplex PCR, the repertoire was profiled, and TCRdb retains in-frame clones only, with some absent. Here the sample spans around 42,000 clones, 75% to 95% being singletons. J is TRBJ2-3 and V is TRBV7-9, with D maybe TRBD2 (5 bases). The TCR sequence derives from a female donor in good health, enrolled as a control in a pregnancy study. The material was CD4+ T cells from peripheral blood mononuclear cells, obtained after pregnancy. The CDR3 protein is CASSPRLAPVDTQYF. DNA of the CDR3: TGTGCCAGCAGCCCCCGGCTAGCCCCAGTGGATACGCAGTATTTT.